The 6 T cell receptor beta chains reported below all come from one sample, sequenced in a study of cytomegalovirus exposure and HLA in healthy donors. The PCR had 60 Vbeta and 13 Jbeta primers. Libraries were prepared by immunoSEQ multiplex PCR; TCRdb keeps only in-frame clonotypes and omits some of them. The sample consists of 130,000 to 150,000 clones, around 73% of them appearing once. Sequencing was performed on PBMCs. The receptor set was obtained from a female donor in good health and CMV-seronegative.

V usage is TRBV6-6 and J usage is TRBJ1-5; 7 bases align to TRBD1. The V gene's germline CDR1 is MNHNY and CDR2 SVGAGI (reference sequence). The CDR3 has 14 amino acids. V lost 6 bases, J lost 6 bases, and 8 bases stayed unmatched. CDR3 sequence: CASRPDRAGQPQHF. CDR3 nucleotide sequence: TGTGCCAGCAGACCCGACAGGGCCGGTCAGCCCCAGCATTTT.

V usage is TRBV28 and J usage is TRBJ1-2; tentative D call: TRBD1 (5 bases). V was clipped by 4 bases and J by 2 bases, with 11 bases between them. The CDR3 has 14 amino acids. The V gene's germline CDR1 is MDHEN and CDR2 SYDVKM. The CDR3 region has the DNA TGTGCCAGCAGTTACGGCCAGGGCAACTATGGCTACACCTTC. Amino acids: CASSYGQGNYGYTF.

The chain carries TRBV7-9 and TRBJ2-5; 8 nucleotides line up with TRBD1. The ends lost 4 bases at V and 5 bases at J; junction bases unmatched: 9. Germline lookup yields CDR1 SEHNR and CDR2 FQNEAQ (reference sequence). The CDR3 has 15 amino acids. CDR3 sequence reads: CASSSTEYRGETQYF. The CDR3 nucleotides read TGTGCCAGCAGCTCCACGGAGTACAGGGGGGAGACCCAGTACTTC.

This clone was detected once. The chain couples TRBV2 to TRBJ2-7; the D gene is possibly TRBD2 (6 bases). This CDR3 region has 14 residues. Germline loops: CDR1 SNHLY, CDR2 FYNNEI. Trimming took 3 bases from V and 2 from J, leaving 11 bases between them. In nucleotides, the CDR3 is TGTGCCAGCAGTGAGGAGGGCTACGCCTACGAGCAGTACTTC. Amino acid sequence: CASSEEGYAYEQYF.

The genes are TRBV5-1 and TRBJ2-3, with D uncertain. The V gene's germline CDR1 is SGHRS and CDR2 YFSETQ. There are 15 residues in the CDR3. The V end was cut by 4 bases, the J end by 0 bases, with 12 bases between. CDR3 sequence: CASSPRQASTDTQYF. The CDR3 region has the DNA TGCGCCAGCAGCCCACGACAAGCTAGCACAGATACGCAGTATTTT.

The chain joins TRBV2 to TRBJ2-1; 7 bases line up with TRBD2. The germline gives CDR1 SNHLY, CDR2 FYNNEI. The CDR3 spans 15 residues. Germline trimming cut 5 bases from V and 0 bases from J; bases unmatched to any gene: 4. CDR3 sequence: CASSPSGVSYNEQFF. The CDR3 DNA reads TGTGCCAGCAGTCCCAGCGGGGTCTCCTACAATGAGCAGTTCTTC.